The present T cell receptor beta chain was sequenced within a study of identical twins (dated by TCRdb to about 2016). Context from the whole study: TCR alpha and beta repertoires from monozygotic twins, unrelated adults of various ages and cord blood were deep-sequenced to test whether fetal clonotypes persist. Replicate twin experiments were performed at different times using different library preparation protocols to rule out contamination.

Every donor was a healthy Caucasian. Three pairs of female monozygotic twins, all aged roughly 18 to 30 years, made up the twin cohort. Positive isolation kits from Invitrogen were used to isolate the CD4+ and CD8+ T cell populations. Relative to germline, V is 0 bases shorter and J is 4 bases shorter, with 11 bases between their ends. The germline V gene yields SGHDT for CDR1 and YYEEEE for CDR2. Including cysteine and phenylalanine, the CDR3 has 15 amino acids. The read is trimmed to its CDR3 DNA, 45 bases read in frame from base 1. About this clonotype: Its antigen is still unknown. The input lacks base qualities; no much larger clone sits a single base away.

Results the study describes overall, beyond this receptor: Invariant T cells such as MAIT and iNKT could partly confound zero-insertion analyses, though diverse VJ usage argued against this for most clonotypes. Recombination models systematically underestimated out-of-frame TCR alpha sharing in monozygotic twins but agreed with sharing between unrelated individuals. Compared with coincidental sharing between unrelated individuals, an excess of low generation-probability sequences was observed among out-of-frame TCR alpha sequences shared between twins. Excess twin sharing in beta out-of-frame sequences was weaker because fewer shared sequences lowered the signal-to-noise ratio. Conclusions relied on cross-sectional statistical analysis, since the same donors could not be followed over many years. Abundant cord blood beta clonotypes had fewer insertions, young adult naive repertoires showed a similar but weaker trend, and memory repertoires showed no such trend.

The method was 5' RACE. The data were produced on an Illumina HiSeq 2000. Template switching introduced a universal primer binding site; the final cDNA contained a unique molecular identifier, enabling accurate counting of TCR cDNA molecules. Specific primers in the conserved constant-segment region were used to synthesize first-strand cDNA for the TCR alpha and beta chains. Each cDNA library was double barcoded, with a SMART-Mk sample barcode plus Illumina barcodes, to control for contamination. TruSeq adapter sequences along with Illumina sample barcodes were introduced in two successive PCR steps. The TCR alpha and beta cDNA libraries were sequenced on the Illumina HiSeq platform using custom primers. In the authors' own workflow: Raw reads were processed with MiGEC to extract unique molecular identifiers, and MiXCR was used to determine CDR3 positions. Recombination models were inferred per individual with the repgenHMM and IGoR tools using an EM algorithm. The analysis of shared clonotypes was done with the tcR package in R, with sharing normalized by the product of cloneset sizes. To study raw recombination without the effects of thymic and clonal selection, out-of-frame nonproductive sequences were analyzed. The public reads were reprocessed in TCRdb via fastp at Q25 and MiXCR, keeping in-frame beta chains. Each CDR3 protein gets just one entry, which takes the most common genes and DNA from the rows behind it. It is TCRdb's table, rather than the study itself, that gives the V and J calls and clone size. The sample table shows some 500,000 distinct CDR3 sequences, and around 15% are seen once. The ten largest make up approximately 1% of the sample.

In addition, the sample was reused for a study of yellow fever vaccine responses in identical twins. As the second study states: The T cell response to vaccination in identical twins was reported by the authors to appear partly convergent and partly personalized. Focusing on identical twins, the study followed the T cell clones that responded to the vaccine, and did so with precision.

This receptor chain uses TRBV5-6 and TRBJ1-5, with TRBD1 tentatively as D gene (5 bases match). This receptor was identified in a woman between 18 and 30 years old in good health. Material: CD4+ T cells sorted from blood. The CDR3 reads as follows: CASSLAWGGNQPQHF. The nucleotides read TGTGCCAGCAGCTTGGCTTGGGGGGGGAATCAGCCCCAGCATTTT.